The TCR beta chain under discussion was sequenced for a study of metastatic and nonmetastatic thyroid tumors. Overall study: Repertoire data that came from the blood and tumor or nodule tissue of malignant and benign thyroid patients were compared.

This CDR3 contains 14 residues. The germline V gene has CDR1 DFQATT and CDR2 SNEGSKA (reference sequence). Trimming removed 4 bases from V and 2 bases from J; junction bases left unmatched: 6. TCRdb called clones again from the PCR reads with MiXCR. The sample holds about 19,000 clones, approximately 25% seen once. All patients reached thyroid surgery having received no treatment beforehand. The receptor comes from a male donor with papillary thyroid cancer or a benign thyroid nodule (not recorded which). Some clones in this sample may be carry-over from other donors' samples. This chain uses TRBV20-1 with TRBJ2-7, with TRBD2 matching over 9 bases. The sequenced material came from blood. Here the CDR3 DNA reads TGCAGTGCTAAGCGGGAGGTGATTCCCTACGAGCAGTACTTC. Its translation is CSAKREVIPYEQYF.